This entry describes one T cell receptor (beta chain). Its antigen is currently unknown. These data are taken from a study of cytotoxic CD8 clonotypes in ibrutinib-treated CLL. Study overall: In all, about a dozen patients were relapsed/refractory, approximately 15 were treatment-naive and approximately 17 were IGHV unmutated. Outcomes included 25 or so partial and 2 complete responses; after median roughly six years, roughly 14 stayed remitted and around 12 progressed. Whole-study results and caveats: Clonality (at baseline) was higher than in age-matched healthy donors and tracked circulating CD8+ T-cell counts. An increase in clonality occurred at ibrutinib response, followed by a return toward baseline at progression.

CDR1 is MNHNS, CDR2 SASEGT, per germline. V was clipped by 1 base and J by 8 bases, with 14 bases between them. The CDR3 has 15 residues. Assay used: immunoSEQ multiplex PCR; TCRdb lists only in-frame clones, some missing. The sample lists some 130,000 clones, roughly three quarters occurring once. The clonotype was recovered from a human donor with chronic lymphocytic leukemia. Sequencing was performed on PBMCs, taken after 24 months of ibrutinib treatment. The chain couples TRBV6-1 to TRBJ1-4, with D possibly being TRBD1 (5 bases). DNA for the CDR3: TGTGCCAGCAGTGAAGGACAGCATATTCCCGAAAAACTGTTTTTT. This encodes CASSEGQHIPEKLFF.